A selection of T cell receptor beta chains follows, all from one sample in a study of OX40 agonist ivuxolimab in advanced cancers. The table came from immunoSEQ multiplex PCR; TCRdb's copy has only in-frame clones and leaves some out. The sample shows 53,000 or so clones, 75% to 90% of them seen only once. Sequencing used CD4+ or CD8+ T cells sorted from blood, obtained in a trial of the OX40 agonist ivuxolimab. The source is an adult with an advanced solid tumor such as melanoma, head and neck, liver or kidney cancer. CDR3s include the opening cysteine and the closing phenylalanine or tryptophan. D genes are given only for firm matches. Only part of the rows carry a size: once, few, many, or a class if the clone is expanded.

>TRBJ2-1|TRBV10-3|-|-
CAISVGGGLPFEQFF
TGTGCCATCAGTGTTGGGGGGGGCTTACCTTTTGAGCAGTTCTTC
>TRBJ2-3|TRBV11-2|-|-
CASSLLAYTQARTDTQYF
TGTGCCAGCAGCTTACTGGCGTATACCCAGGCCAGAACAGATACGCAGTATTTT
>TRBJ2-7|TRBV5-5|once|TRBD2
CASSLAGGFYEQYF
TGTGCCAGCAGCTTGGCGGGGGGATTCTACGAGCAGTACTTC
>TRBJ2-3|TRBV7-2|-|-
CASSLALLSGNSAVF
TGTGCCAGCAGCTTAGCACTTTTAAGTGGGAACTCGGCCGTTTTT
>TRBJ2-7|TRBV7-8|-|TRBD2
CASSLMERGTEQYF
TGTGCCAGCAGCTTAATGGAGCGGGGGACCGAGCAGTACTTC
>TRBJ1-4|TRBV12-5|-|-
CASGLHWSEKLFF
TGTGCTAGTGGTTTGCATTGGAGTGAAAAACTGTTTTTT
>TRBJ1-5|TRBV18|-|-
CASSPLDQGSNQPQHF
TGTGCCAGCTCACCCCTGGACCAGGGGAGCAATCAGCCCCAGCATTTT
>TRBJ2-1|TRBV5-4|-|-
CASSLRSFGEQFF
TGTGCCAGCAGCTTGAGGTCTTTCGGTGAGCAGTTCTTC
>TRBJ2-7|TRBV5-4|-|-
CASSNRATLHEQYF
TGTGCCAGCAGCAACAGGGCCACGCTACACGAGCAGTACTTC
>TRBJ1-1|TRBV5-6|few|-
CASSLTGTPNTEAFF
TGTGCCAGCAGCTTAACCGGGACACCGAACACTGAAGCTTTCTTT
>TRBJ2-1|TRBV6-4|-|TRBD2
CASSNLAGVNEQFF
TGTGCCAGCAGTAACCTAGCGGGAGTAAATGAGCAGTTCTTC
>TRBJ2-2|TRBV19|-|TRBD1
CASSIGRDRVAGELFF
TGTGCCAGTAGTATAGGCCGGGACAGGGTGGCCGGGGAGCTGTTTTTT
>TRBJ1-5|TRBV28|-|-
CASSSPGPDYQPQHF
TGTGCCAGCAGTTCTCCCGGGCCAGATTATCAGCCCCAGCATTTT
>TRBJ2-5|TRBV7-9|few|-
CASSLEQGRRETQYF
TGTGCCAGCAGCCTAGAACAGGGGAGGAGGGAGACCCAGTACTTC
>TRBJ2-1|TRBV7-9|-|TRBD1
CASILRQGSYNEQFF
TGTGCCAGCATCCTTCGACAGGGCTCCTACAATGAGCAGTTCTTC
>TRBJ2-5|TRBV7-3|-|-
CASSGGTLETQYF
TGTGCCAGCAGCGGGGGGACTTTGGAGACCCAGTACTTC
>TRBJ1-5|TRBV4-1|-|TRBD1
CASSLRQGGISNQPQHF
TGCGCCAGCAGCCTCCGACAGGGGGGAATTAGCAATCAGCCCCAGCATTTT
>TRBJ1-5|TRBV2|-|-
CASRYRDTANQPQHF
TGTGCCAGCAGATACCGGGACACCGCCAATCAGCCCCAGCATTTT
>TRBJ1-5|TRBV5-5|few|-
CASSLFGGDARQPQHF
TGTGCCAGCAGCTTGTTTGGGGGTGATGCCCGTCAGCCCCAGCATTTT
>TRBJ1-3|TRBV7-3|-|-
CASSPTSSGNTIYF
TGTGCCAGCAGCCCGACAAGCTCTGGAAACACCATATATTTT
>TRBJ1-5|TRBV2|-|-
CASSEPPQPQHF
TGTGCCAGCAGTGAGCCCCCCCAGCCCCAGCATTTT
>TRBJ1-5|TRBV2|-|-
CASSGHTSNQPQHF
TGTGCCAGCAGTGGGCATACTAGCAATCAGCCCCAGCATTTT
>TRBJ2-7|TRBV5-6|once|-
CASSLAVGSVGEYEQYF
TGTGCCAGCAGCTTGGCGGTGGGATCTGTTGGGGAATACGAGCAGTACTTC
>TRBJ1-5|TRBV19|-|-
CASSINWDTSNQPQHF
TGTGCCAGTAGTATAAACTGGGACACTAGCAATCAGCCCCAGCATTTT
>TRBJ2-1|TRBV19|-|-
CASSGWSSYNEQFF
TGTGCCAGTAGCGGTTGGAGCTCCTACAATGAGCAGTTCTTC
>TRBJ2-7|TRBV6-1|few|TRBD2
CASSSSGYEQYF
TGTGCCAGCAGTTCTAGCGGCTACGAGCAGTACTTC
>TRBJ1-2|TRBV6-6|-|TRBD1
CASTQTGENGYTF
TGTGCCAGCACCCAAACAGGGGAAAATGGCTACACCTTC
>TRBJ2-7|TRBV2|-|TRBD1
CASSEVSGQKQYF
TGTGCCAGCAGTGAAGTCTCGGGACAGAAGCAGTACTTC
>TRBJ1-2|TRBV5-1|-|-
CASSTGRPRGYTF
TGCGCCAGCAGCACGGGACGGCCTCGTGGCTACACCTTC
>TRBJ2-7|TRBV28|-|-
CASSLPGKATYEQYF
TGTGCCAGCAGTTTACCTGGCAAAGCCACCTACGAGCAGTACTTC
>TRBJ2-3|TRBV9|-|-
CASSVGNTDTQYF
TGTGCCAGCAGCGTAGGCAACACAGATACGCAGTATTTT
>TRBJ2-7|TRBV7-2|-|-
CASTTSGTVSYEQYF
TGTGCCAGCACCACTTCCGGGACGGTCTCCTACGAGCAGTACTTC
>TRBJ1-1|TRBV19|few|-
CASKVRDRGDTEAFF
TGTGCCAGTAAGGTCAGGGATAGAGGAGACACTGAAGCTTTCTTT
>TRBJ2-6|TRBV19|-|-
CASSNPRGESGANVLTF
TGTGCCAGTAGTAACCCCCGAGGGGAGTCTGGGGCCAACGTCCTGACTTTC
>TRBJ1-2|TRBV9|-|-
CASSVEVRGVDGYTF
TGTGCCAGCAGCGTAGAGGTCAGGGGCGTTGATGGCTACACCTTC
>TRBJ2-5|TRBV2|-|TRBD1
CASSRQGLQETQYF
TGTGCCAGCAGCAGACAGGGCCTCCAAGAGACCCAGTACTTC
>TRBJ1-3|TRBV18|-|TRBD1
CASSLQSAGTGAGNTIYF
TGTGCCAGCTCACTACAAAGCGCCGGGACAGGGGCCGGAAACACCATATATTTT
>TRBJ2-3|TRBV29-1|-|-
CSVEAAGNTQYF
TGCAGCGTTGAAGCAGCTGGGAATACGCAGTATTTT
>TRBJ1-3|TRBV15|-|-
CATSRDAGGWRNTIYF
TGTGCCACCAGCAGAGACGCGGGGGGCTGGAGAAACACCATATATTTT
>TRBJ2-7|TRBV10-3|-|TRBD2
CAISDPGLAETYEQYF
TGTGCCATCAGTGATCCGGGACTAGCGGAGACCTACGAGCAGTACTTC
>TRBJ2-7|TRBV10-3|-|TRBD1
CAISGQGPPSYEQYF
TGTGCCATCAGTGGACAGGGCCCCCCCTCCTACGAGCAGTACTTC
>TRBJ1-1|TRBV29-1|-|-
CSVVSQLNTEAFF
TGCAGCGTTGTCAGTCAGTTGAACACTGAAGCTTTCTTT
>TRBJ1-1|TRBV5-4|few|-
CASSPSGGNTEAFF
TGTGCCAGCAGCCCCTCGGGCGGAAACACTGAAGCTTTCTTT
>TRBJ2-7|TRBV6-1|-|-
CASSERGHHLDEQYF
TGTGCCAGCAGTGAGAGGGGACACCACCTAGACGAGCAGTACTTC
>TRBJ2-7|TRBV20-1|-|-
CSAPAGEQYF
TGCAGTGCTCCCGCGGGGGAGCAGTACTTC
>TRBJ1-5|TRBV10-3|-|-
CAISEAGVGNQPQHF
TGTGCCATCAGTGAAGCCGGGGTGGGCAATCAGCCCCAGCATTTT
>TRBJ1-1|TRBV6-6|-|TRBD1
CASRGGQGTEAFF
TGTGCCAGCAGGGGGGGACAGGGCACTGAAGCTTTCTTT